The source of this TCR beta chain is a study of tumor and adjacent non-tumor tissue in lung cancer. About the research overall: Stage I to III disease affected approximately 11 men and roughly five women aged roughly 31 to 85. Study results and caveats: Shorter survival was associated with higher TCR diversity in tumors. Significantly higher TCR diversity was found in tumor than normal lung.

Of note for this clonotype: Its antigen is still unknown.

This sample's RNA came from whole unsorted tissue. Between August and November 2014, newly diagnosed, chemotherapy-naive lung cancer patients underwent thoracic surgery in China. The length of the CDR3 is 15 residues. V shed 3 bases and J shed 0 bases, with 12 bases lying between them. Germline V gene sequence: CDR1 DFQATT, CDR2 SNEGSKA (reference sequence). The library came from three nested PCR rounds adapted from ARM-PCR protocols. TCRdb called the multiplex PCR reads again in MiXCR, with one record for every CDR3 protein. The sample has some 77,000 distinct CDR3 sequences; nearly 70% are singletons.

This TCR derives from a woman in her sixties or seventies with non-small cell lung cancer. The chain employs TRBV20-1 and TRBJ1-5; tentatively, D is TRBD1 (5 bases). Sequencing was performed on lung tumor tissue. The CDR3 region is CSARGGEYSNQPQHF. The CDR3 DNA reads TGCAGTGCTAGGGGGGGGGAATATAGCAATCAGCCCCAGCATTTT.